Described below is a single T cell receptor (beta chain) sequence and its context. What it recognizes is unknown. This entry comes from a study of cytomegalovirus exposure and HLA in healthy donors. Study outcomes and limitations: Overall, around 160 TCR beta chains were annotated as cytomegalovirus-associated. In a later analysis, donors in an Asian-associated ancestry cluster reportedly had fewer N-insertions in productive TCRs than the cohort mean.

Germline V gene sequence: CDR1 SQVTM, CDR2 ANQGSEA. Trimming pared 1 base from V and 4 bases from J, leaving 11 bases between. The CDR3 has 13 amino acids. PCR amplification relied on 60 Vbeta primers (plus 13 Jbeta primers). Only in-frame clones appear in the TCRdb table, and some are missing; sequencing was by immunoSEQ multiplex PCR. The listing records roughly 51,000 clones. Sequencing was performed on PBMCs. This chain uses TRBV29-1 with TRBJ2-7; D uncertain. The receptor comes from a woman between 35 and 50 years old in good health and CMV-seronegative. The CDR3 protein is CSVEGNSFYEQYF. CDR3 DNA: TGCAGCGTTGAAGGGAACAGTTTTTACGAGCAGTACTTC.